What follows are 30 T cell receptor beta chains derived from one specimen sequenced in a study of T cell responses to AZD1222 COVID-19 vaccine. This table comes from immunoSEQ multiplex PCR, and its TCRdb copy is limited to in-frame clones, with some not included. The repertoire holds under 140,000 clones, with 88% as singletons. The sequences come from peripheral blood, collected on day 0 of AZD1222 vaccination. Receptors originate from an adult in good health.

The chain is built from TRBV7-2 and TRBJ1-5, with 8 bases that match TRBD1. The germline V gene has CDR1 SGHTA and CDR2 FQGNSA. The CDR3 runs to 15 residues. The J segment lost 1 base and the V segment lost 2 bases, leaving 1 base of the junction unmatched. DNA of the CDR3: TGTGCCAGCAGCTTACAGGGGGCAAGCAATCAGCCCCAGCATTTT. Amino acid sequence: CASSLQGASNQPQHF.

The V gene is TRBV27, the J gene TRBJ1-1; 8 bases agree with TRBD1. Germline V lookup: CDR1 MNHEY, CDR2 SMNVEV (reference sequence). J was trimmed by 3 bases and V by 8 bases; bases with no gene match: 5. CDR3 size: 13 residues. In nucleotides, the CDR3 is TGTGCCAGCGGACAGGGTGAGTACACTGAAGCTTTCTTT. Amino acid sequence: CASGQGEYTEAFF.

The chain uses TRBV29-1 and TRBJ2-1, with 11 positions matching TRBD2. This CDR3 has 16 amino acids. Germline V gene lookup returns CDR1 SQVTM and CDR2 ANQGSEA. Trimming cost V 7 bases and J 4 bases; bases outside gene matches: 12. As DNA, the CDR3 is TGCAGCGCCCGCCCGGCGGGGACTAGCGGTTACAATGAGCAGTTCTTC. Its translation is CSARPAGTSGYNEQFF.

This sequence joins TRBV18 and TRBJ2-1; no clear D. Trimming removed 1 base at V and 5 bases at J, with 9 bases between. In germline, CDR1 is KGHSH, CDR2 LQKENI. The CDR3 extends over 14 amino acids. As DNA, the CDR3 is TGTGCCAGCTCACCACAAAGCACGAACAATGAGCAGTTCTTC. This sequence encodes CASSPQSTNNEQFF.

This sequence joins TRBV2 and TRBJ2-1; D perhaps matches TRBD1 (5 bases). Between the trimmed V and J ends, which lost 5 bases and 3 bases, there was a span of 11 bases. The CDR3 extends over 14 amino acids. Germline V lookup: CDR1 SNHLY, CDR2 FYNNEI. CDR3 coding DNA: TGTGCCAGCAGTTCAGACAGTTTCTACAATGAGCAGTTCTTC. It specifies CASSSDSFYNEQFF.

CDR3 DNA: TGTGCCAGCAGTTTTTCGGGTTTGGGCACAGATACGCAGTATTTT. Translating it yields CASSFSGLGTDTQYF. The chain employs TRBV27 and TRBJ2-3; D not resolved. Trimming took off 3 bases at V and 1 base at J, with 11 bases between the two ends. Germline V gene lookup returns CDR1 MNHEY and CDR2 SMNVEV (reference sequence). The CDR3 spans 15 residues.

J is TRBJ1-1 and V is TRBV28, with D maybe TRBD1 (6 bases). Germline values: CDR1 MDHEN, CDR2 SYDVKM. Trimming pared 6 bases from V and 4 bases from J, leaving 12 bases between. CDR3 length equals 13 residues. The CDR3 reads CASRLTGPTEAFF. CDR3 in DNA: TGTGCCAGCAGGTTGACAGGTCCCACTGAAGCTTTCTTT.

V gene TRBV5-1 combines with J gene TRBJ1-2; maybe TRBD1 (6 bases). The CDR3 totals 12 residues. Deletions cut 0 bases from V and 8 bases from J, with 8 bases between. Germline V gene data show CDR1 as SGHRS and CDR2 as YFSETQ. DNA of the CDR3: TGCGCCAGCAGCTTGGAAAGGGGGGGCTACACCTTC. Protein: CASSLERGGYTF.

V and J are TRBV10-3 and TRBJ1-2; the D is unclear. CDR3 length: 15 amino acids. Germline lookup yields CDR1 ENHRY and CDR2 SYGVKD. The V gene lost 6 bases and the J gene lost 1 base, with 15 bases spanning the gap. CDR3 nucleotide sequence: TGTGCCATCAGCCCCGGGGTGAGGGATAACTATGGCTACACCTTC. Translation: CAISPGVRDNYGYTF.

V usage is TRBV4-1 and J usage is TRBJ1-3, with D uncertain. The V end was cut by 4 bases, the J end by 0 bases, with 4 bases between. This CDR3 spans 13 amino acids. In germline, CDR1 is MGHRA, CDR2 YSYEKL. The CDR3: CASSRYSGNTIYF. CDR3 nucleotides: TGCGCCAGCAGCCGCTACTCTGGAAACACCATATATTTT.

The chain uses TRBV2 and TRBJ1-1; TRBD1 aligns across 9 bases. Unmatched junction bases numbered 9, after V lost 6 bases and J lost 4 bases. This CDR3 is 15 amino acids long. Germline V gene lookup returns CDR1 SNHLY and CDR2 FYNNEI. DNA of the CDR3: TGTGCCAGCAGACCTCGGACAGGGGAGGGCACTGAAGCTTTCTTT. Amino acid sequence: CASRPRTGEGTEAFF.

The chain uses TRBV24-1 and TRBJ2-6; 8 nucleotides match TRBD1. Germline lookup yields CDR1 KGHDR and CDR2 SFDVKD. The J segment lost 0 bases and the V segment lost 3 bases, leaving 9 bases of the junction unmatched. This CDR3 has 19 amino acids. The CDR3 DNA is TGTGCCACCAGTGATGGAGCAGGGGGCCCTATCTCTGGGGCCAACGTCCTGACTTTC. This encodes CATSDGAGGPISGANVLTF.

The CDR3 loop is CATSRTGTREQYF. DNA of the CDR3: TGCGCCACCTCGAGGACAGGGACACGCGAGCAGTACTTC. This chain links TRBV5-1 with TRBJ2-7; TRBD1 agrees at 8 bases. V trimming: 9 bases; J trimming: 6 bases; junction bases outside the gene matches: 11. The CDR3 is made up of 13 amino acids. CDR1 SGHRS and CDR2 YFSETQ come from the germline V gene.

The chain employs TRBV7-9 and TRBJ2-1; D is perhaps TRBD1 or TRBD2 (6 bases each). CDR1 is SEHNR and CDR2 is FQNEAQ in the germline V gene (reference sequence). CDR3 length: 13 amino acids. V was cut by 3 bases and J by 7 bases, with 10 bases left in between. CDR3 sequence: CASSLGGGNEQFF. DNA of the CDR3: TGTGCCAGCAGCTTGGGGGGCGGAAATGAGCAGTTCTTC.

This chain joins TRBV2 and TRBJ2-1; TRBD2 aligns across 7 bases. This CDR3 is 14 amino acids long. The germline V gene encodes CDR1 SNHLY and CDR2 FYNNEI. Trimming at V came to 6 bases and at J to 3 bases, leaving 5 bases not matched to a gene. The CDR3 spells CASRKGLDYNEQFF. The CDR3, as DNA: TGTGCCAGCAGGAAAGGACTAGACTACAATGAGCAGTTCTTC. Using reference TRBV2 and TRBJ2-1 for the parts outside the CDR3, the full variable domain is EPEVTQTPSHQVTQMGQEVILRCVPISNHLYFYWYRQILGQKVEFLVSFYNNEISEKSEIFDDQFSVERPDGSNFTLKIRSTKLEDSAMYFCASRKGLDYNEQFFGPGTRLTVL.

This clone was counted once. The genes are TRBV2 and TRBJ1-4, with D maybe TRBD1 (5 bases). Germline values: CDR1 SNHLY, CDR2 FYNNEI. V lost 6 bases, J lost 4 bases, and 15 bases lay in between. The CDR3 is 15 amino acids. The CDR3 nucleotides read TGTGCCAGCAGAACAGGCGGGGGACTTAATGAAAAACTGTTTTTT. The encoded protein is CASRTGGGLNEKLFF. The full variable domain, its missing parts supplied by reference TRBV2 and TRBJ1-4, is EPEVTQTPSHQVTQMGQEVILRCVPISNHLYFYWYRQILGQKVEFLVSFYNNEISEKSEIFDDQFSVERPDGSNFTLKIRSTKLEDSAMYFCASRTGGGLNEKLFFGSGTQLSVL.

CDR3 in amino acids: CASSTGLAGSEQFF. Here the CDR3 DNA reads TGCGCCAGCAGCACCGGACTAGCGGGCAGTGAGCAGTTCTTC. This sequence joins TRBV5-1 and TRBJ2-1; TRBD2 agrees at 11 bases. Per germline, CDR1 SGHRS and CDR2 YFSETQ. CDR3 size: 14 residues. V shed 4 bases and J 9 bases; nucleotides not matched to a gene: 6. Full variable domain (remainder filled in from reference TRBV5-1 and TRBJ2-1): KAGVTQTPRYLIKTRGQQVTLSCSPISGHRSVSWYQQTPGQGLQFLFEYFSETQRNKGNFPGRFSGRQFSNSRSEMNVSTLELGDSALYLCASSTGLAGSEQFFGPGTRLTVL.

The sample holds a few counts of this clone. The chain joins TRBV5-1 to TRBJ2-7; TRBD1 matches at 7 bases. V was pared by 0 bases and J by 3 bases, with 3 bases of the junction left unmatched. Germline CDR1 and CDR2: SGHRS and YFSETQ. The CDR3 covers 14 residues. The CDR3 coding sequence is TGCGCCAGCAGCTTGGCAGACAGGGTCTACGAGCAGTACTTC. Its translation is CASSLADRVYEQYF.

This clone was detected a few times. The chain links TRBV7-9 to TRBJ1-6; TRBD1 is a possible D gene (5 bases). The V end was cut by 5 bases, the J end by 6 bases, with 14 bases between. The CDR3 spans 15 residues. Germline V gene data show CDR1 as SEHNR and CDR2 as FQNEAQ (reference sequence). The CDR3 bases are TGTGCCAGCAGCCCAACCCAGGGAAGTAATTCACCCCTCCACTTT. Translated: CASSPTQGSNSPLHF.

The chain carries TRBV11-2 and TRBJ1-2, with a tentative D call TRBD1 (5 bases). The length of the CDR3 is 15 residues. Germline V gene sequence: CDR1 SGHAT, CDR2 FQNNGV. V was clipped by 1 base and J by 1 base, with 10 bases between them. The CDR3 here is CASSLGPQGNYGYTF. In DNA form, the CDR3 reads TGTGCCAGCAGCTTAGGGCCCCAGGGTAACTATGGCTACACCTTC.

In its sample, this clone was seen once. This sequence joins TRBV5-1 and TRBJ2-1, with 10 bases that match TRBD2. The CDR3 consists of 13 residues. With 4 bases clipped from V and 7 bases from J, the junction kept 2 bases outside the gene matches. In germline, CDR1 is SGHRS, CDR2 YFSETQ. CDR3 bases: TGCGCCAGCAGCACTAGCGGGGTAAATGAGCAGTTCTTC. Amino acid sequence: CASSTSGVNEQFF.

The CDR3: CAWSLGVNLAEQYF. The CDR3 DNA reads as TGTGCCTGGAGTTTGGGAGTCAACCTCGCCGAGCAGTACTTC. V gene TRBV30 combines with J gene TRBJ2-7, with D possibly being TRBD2 (5 bases). V dropped 2 bases and J dropped 6 bases, with 17 bases sitting between them. CDR1 and CDR2 (germline): GTSNPN, SVGIG (reference sequence). The CDR3 sequence is 14 residues long. The entire variable domain, with the rest obtained from reference TRBV30 and TRBJ2-7, is as follows: SQTIHQWPATLVQPVGSPLSLECTVEGTSNPNLYWYRQAAGRGLQLLFYSVGIGQISSEVPQNLSASRPQDRQFILSSKKLLLSDSGFYLCAWSLGVNLAEQYFGPGTRLTVT.

J is TRBJ2-7 and V is TRBV18, with D perhaps assigned TRBD1 or TRBD2 (5 bases each). CDR3 size: 16 residues. Trimming shortened V by 3 bases and J by 0 bases, and 15 bases separated the two germline ends. CDR1 and CDR2 from the germline V gene are KGHSH and LQKENI. The CDR3 here is CASSPPPGRSSYEQYF. In DNA, the CDR3 is TGTGCCAGCTCACCCCCGCCGGGACGGAGCTCCTACGAGCAGTACTTC.

This clone was seen more than once but under ten times. The rearrangement links TRBV6-2 or TRBV6-3 to TRBJ1-2; a possible D gene is TRBD1 (5 bases). Trimming left V 4 bases short and J 0 bases short, with 12 bases between. There are 15 residues in the CDR3. Germline lookup yields CDR1 MNHEY and CDR2 SVGEGT. As DNA, the CDR3 is TGTGCCAGCAGTTCAACAGGAACGGCTAACTATGGCTACACCTTC. Translated, it gives CASSSTGTANYGYTF.

The chain employs TRBV12-3 or TRBV12-4 and TRBJ1-2; unclear D gene. The CDR3 covers 13 residues. V lost 5 bases, J lost 3 bases, and 10 bases lay in between. The CDR3 DNA is TGTGCCAGCAGTCCCTATCCTGACTATGGCTACACCTTC. This sequence encodes CASSPYPDYGYTF.

The chain has TRBV3-1 (or the pseudogene TRBV3-2) and TRBJ2-7, with a weak D call TRBD2 (5 bases). This CDR3 is 13 amino acids long. CDR1 is LGHDT, CDR2 YNNKEL, per germline (reference sequence). The V gene lost 2 bases and the J gene lost 4 bases, with 9 bases spanning the gap. The CDR3 nucleotides are TGTGCCAGCAGCCAACGGGATGGGTACGAGCAGTACTTC. It encodes CASSQRDGYEQYF.

This clone was observed a single time. The chain recombines TRBV11-3 with TRBJ2-3; the D is unclear. The CDR3 is made up of 12 amino acids. The germline V gene encodes CDR1 SGHNT and CDR2 YENEEA. Between the trimmed V and J ends, which lost 2 bases and 6 bases, there was a span of 6 bases. Here the CDR3 DNA reads TGTGCCAGCAGCTTAAACATGGATACGCAGTATTTT. The encoded protein is CASSLNMDTQYF.

The V call is TRBV6-5, the J call TRBJ1-2; maybe TRBD1 (6 bases). The CDR3 covers 13 residues. V lost 6 bases and J 4 bases, leaving 12 bases between the germline ends. Per germline, CDR1 MNHEY and CDR2 SVGAGI. The CDR3 spells CASRPPGAYGYTF. The CDR3 DNA sequence: TGTGCCAGCAGGCCGCCGGGGGCCTATGGCTACACCTTC.

The rearrangement joins TRBV5-1 to TRBJ2-2; maybe TRBD1 (6 bases). V was shortened by 3 bases and J by 6 bases, with 21 bases between the two germline ends. The CDR3 has 17 residues. The germline gives CDR1 SGHRS, CDR2 YFSETQ. The CDR3 region is CASSSPGHVGLAGELFF. The CDR3 nucleotides read TGCGCCAGCAGCTCTCCGGGACATGTGGGCCTGGCCGGGGAGCTGTTTTTT. Combining the CDR3 with reference TRBV5-1 and TRBJ2-2 gives the whole variable domain KAGVTQTPRYLIKTRGQQVTLSCSPISGHRSVSWYQQTPGQGLQFLFEYFSETQRNKGNFPGRFSGRQFSNSRSEMNVSTLELGDSALYLCASSSPGHVGLAGELFFGEGSRLTVL.

This chain connects TRBV6-5 to TRBJ1-6, with D possibly TRBD1 on 5 matching bases. The CDR3 loop spans 15 amino acids. Trimming pared 2 bases from V and 14 bases from J, leaving 19 bases between. Germline loops: CDR1 MNHEY, CDR2 SVGAGI. The CDR3 reads CASSYSVGGGETLHF. The DNA for the CDR3 is TGTGCCAGCAGTTACAGCGTAGGCGGGGGGGAGACCCTCCACTTT.